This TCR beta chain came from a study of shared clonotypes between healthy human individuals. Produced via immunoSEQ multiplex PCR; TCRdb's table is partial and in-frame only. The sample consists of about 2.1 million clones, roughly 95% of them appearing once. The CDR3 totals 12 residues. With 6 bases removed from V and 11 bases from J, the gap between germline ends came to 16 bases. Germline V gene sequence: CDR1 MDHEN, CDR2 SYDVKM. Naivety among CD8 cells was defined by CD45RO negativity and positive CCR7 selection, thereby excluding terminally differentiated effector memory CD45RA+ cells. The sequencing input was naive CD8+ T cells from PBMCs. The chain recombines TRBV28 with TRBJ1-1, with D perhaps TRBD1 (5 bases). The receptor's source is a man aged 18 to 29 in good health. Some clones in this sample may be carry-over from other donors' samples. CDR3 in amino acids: CASSLGQYGAFF. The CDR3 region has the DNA TGTGCCAGCAGCTTAGGACAATATGGGGCTTTCTTT.